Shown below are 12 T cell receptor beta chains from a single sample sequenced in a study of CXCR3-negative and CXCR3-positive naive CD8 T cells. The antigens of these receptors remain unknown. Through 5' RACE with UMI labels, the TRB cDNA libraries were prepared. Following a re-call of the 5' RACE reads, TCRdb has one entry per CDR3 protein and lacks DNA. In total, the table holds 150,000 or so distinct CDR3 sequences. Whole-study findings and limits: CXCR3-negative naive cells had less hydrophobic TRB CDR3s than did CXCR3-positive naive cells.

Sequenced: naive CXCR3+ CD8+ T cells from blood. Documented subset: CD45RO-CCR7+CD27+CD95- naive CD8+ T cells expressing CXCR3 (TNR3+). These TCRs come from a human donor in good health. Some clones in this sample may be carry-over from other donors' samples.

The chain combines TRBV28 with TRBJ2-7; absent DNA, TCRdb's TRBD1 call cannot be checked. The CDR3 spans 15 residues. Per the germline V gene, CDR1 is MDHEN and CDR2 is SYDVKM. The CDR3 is CASSPGYMTSYEQYF.

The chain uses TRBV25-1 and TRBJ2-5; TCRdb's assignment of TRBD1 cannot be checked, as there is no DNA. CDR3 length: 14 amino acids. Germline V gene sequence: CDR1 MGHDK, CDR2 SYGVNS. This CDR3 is CASSGLGGQETQYF.

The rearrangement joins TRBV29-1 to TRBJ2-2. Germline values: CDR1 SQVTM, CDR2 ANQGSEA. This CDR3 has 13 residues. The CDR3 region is CSVGPVQYGELFF.

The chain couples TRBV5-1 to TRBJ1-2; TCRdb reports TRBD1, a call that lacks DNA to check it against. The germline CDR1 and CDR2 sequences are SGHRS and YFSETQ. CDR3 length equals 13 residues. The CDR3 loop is CASRRRTGDGYTF.

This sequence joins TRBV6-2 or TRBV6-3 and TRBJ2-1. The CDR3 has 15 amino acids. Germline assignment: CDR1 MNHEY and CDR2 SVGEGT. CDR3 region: CASSETWSSYNEQFF.

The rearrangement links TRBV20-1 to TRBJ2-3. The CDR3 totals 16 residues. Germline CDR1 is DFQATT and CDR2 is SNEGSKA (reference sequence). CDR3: CSAPMAYSLRTDTQYF.

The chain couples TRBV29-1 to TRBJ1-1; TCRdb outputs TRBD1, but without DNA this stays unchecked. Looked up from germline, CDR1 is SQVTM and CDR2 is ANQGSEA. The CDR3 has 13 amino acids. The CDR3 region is CSVARGWNTEAFF.

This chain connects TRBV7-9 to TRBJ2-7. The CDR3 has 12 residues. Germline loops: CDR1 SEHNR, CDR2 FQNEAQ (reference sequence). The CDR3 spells CASSFQAVEQYF. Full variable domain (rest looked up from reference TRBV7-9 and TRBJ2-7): DTGVSQNPRHKITKRGQNVTFRCDPISEHNRLYWYRQTLGQGPEFLTYFQNEAQLEKSRLLSDRFSAERPKGSFSTLEIQRTEQGDSAMYLCASSFQAVEQYFGPGTRLTVT.

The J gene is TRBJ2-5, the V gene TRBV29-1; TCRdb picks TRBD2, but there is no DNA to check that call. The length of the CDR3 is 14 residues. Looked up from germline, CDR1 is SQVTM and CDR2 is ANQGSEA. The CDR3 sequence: CSVDWLAGKETQYF.

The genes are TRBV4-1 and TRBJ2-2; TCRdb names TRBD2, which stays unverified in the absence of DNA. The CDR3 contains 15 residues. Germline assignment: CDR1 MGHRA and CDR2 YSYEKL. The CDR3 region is CASSHGGAVTGELFF.

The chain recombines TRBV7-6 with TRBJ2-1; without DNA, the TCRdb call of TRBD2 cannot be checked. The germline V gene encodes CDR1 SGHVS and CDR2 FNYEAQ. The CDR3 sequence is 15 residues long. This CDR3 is CASSLAEGTNNEQFF.

CDR3 sequence reads: CSVGGVRDRQSDTQYF. The chain employs TRBV29-1 and TRBJ2-3; TCRdb's assignment of TRBD1 cannot be checked, as there is no DNA. The V gene's germline CDR1 is SQVTM and CDR2 ANQGSEA. The CDR3 consists of 16 residues.